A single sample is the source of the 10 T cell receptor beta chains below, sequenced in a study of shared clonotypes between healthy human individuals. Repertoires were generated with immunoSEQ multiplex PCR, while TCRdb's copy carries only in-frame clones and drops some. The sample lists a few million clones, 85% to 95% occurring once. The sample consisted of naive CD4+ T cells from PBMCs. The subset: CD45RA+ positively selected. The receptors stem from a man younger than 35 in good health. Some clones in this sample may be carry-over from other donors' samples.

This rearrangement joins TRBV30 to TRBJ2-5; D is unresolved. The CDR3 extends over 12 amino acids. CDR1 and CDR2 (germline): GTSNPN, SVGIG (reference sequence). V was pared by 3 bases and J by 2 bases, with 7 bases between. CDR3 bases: TGTGCCTGGAGCCTGCGGCAAGAGACCCAGTACTTC. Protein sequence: CAWSLRQETQYF.

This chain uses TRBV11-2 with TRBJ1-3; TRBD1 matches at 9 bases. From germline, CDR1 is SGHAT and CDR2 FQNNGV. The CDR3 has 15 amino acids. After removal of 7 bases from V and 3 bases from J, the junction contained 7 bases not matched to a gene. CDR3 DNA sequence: TGTGCCAGCACCCTTACAGGGGGCGATGGAAACACCATATATTTT. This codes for CASTLTGGDGNTIYF.

The CDR3 is CASSNSRSSQPQHF. DNA for the CDR3: TGTGCCAGTAGTAATAGTAGATCGAGTCAGCCCCAGCATTTT. The rearrangement uses TRBV19 and TRBJ1-5; no reliable D call. V shed 4 bases and J shed 6 bases, with 13 bases lying between them. The germline CDR1 and CDR2 sequences are LNHDA and SQIVND (reference sequence). CDR3 length: 14 amino acids.

CDR3 in DNA: TGCGCCAGCAGCTCTATGGGGGGGGATCAGCCCCAGCATTTT. It translates to CASSSMGGDQPQHF. J is TRBJ1-5 and V is TRBV4-1, with D possibly being TRBD1 (5 bases). Germline V CDR1 and CDR2: MGHRA, YSYEKL. This CDR3 spans 14 amino acids. The V end lost 5 bases, the J end lost 5 bases, and 13 bases lay between the germline ends.

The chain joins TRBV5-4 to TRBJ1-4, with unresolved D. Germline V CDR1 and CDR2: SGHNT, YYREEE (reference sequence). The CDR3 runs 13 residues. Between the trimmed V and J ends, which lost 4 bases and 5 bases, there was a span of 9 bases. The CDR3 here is CASSLAPNEKLFF. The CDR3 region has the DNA TGTGCCAGCAGCCTGGCACCAAATGAAAAACTGTTTTTT.

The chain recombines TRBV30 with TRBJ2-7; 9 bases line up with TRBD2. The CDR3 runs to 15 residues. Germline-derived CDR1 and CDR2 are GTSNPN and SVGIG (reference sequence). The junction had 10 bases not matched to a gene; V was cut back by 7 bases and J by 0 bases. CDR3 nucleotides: TGTGCCTTGGGACTAGCAGTCTTTAGCTCCTACGAGCAGTACTTC. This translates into CALGLAVFSSYEQYF.

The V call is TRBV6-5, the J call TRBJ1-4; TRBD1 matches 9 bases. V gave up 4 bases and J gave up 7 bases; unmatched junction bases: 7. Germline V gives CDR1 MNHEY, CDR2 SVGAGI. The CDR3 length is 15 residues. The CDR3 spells CASSLTTGGGEKLFF. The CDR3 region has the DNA TGTGCCAGCAGTTTGACGACAGGGGGTGGTGAAAAACTGTTTTTT.

CDR3 sequence reads: CASSAGTSGGITGELFF. The CDR3 nucleotides read TGTGCCAGCAGCGCCGGGACTAGCGGAGGGATAACCGGGGAGCTGTTTTTT. The gene calls are TRBV5-4 and TRBJ2-2; TRBD2 matches 11 bases. The CDR3 spans 17 residues. The trim removed 4 bases at V and 5 bases at J, leaving 10 bases unmatched. The germline V gene has CDR1 SGHNT and CDR2 YYREEE (reference sequence).

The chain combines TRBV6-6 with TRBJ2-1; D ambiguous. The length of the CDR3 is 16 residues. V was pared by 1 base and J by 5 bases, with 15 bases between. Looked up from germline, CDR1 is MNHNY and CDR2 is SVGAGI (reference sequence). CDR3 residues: CASSYLRQDGDNEQFF. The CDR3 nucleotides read TGTGCCAGCAGTTACTTGCGGCAGGATGGGGACAATGAGCAGTTCTTC.

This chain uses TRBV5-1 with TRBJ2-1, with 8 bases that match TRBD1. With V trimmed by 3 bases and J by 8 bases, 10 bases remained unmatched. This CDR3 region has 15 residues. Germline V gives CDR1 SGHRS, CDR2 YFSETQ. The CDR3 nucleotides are TGCGCCAGCAGCTATTACCGGACAGGGAACGATGAGCAGTTCTTC. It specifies CASSYYRTGNDEQFF.